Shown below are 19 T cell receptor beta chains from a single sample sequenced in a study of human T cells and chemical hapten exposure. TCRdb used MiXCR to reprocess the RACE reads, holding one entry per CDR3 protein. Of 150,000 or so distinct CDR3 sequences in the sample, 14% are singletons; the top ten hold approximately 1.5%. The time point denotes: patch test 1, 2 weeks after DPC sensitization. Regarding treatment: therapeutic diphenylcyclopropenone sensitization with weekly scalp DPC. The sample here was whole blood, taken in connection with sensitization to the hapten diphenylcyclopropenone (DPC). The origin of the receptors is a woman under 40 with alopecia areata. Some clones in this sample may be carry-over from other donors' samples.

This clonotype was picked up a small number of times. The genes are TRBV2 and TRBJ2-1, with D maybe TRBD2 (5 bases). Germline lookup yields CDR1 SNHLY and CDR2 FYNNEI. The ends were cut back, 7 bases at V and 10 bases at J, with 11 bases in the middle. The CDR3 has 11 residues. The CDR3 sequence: CASTLKREQFF. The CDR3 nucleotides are TGTGCCAGCACCTTAAAGCGGGAGCAGTTCTTC.

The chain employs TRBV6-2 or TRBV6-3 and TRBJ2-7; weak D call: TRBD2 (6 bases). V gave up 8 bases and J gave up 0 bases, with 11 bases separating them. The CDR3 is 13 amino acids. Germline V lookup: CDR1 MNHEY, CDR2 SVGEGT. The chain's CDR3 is CASCPGVSYEQYF. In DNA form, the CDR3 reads TGTGCCAGCTGTCCGGGGGTCTCCTACGAGCAGTACTTC.

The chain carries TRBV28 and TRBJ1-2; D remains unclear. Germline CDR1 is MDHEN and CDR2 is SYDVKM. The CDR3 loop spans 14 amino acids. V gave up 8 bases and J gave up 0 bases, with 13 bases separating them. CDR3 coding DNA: TGTGCCAGCTCCTCTCCCTGGGCTAACTATGGCTACACCTTC. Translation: CASSSPWANYGYTF.

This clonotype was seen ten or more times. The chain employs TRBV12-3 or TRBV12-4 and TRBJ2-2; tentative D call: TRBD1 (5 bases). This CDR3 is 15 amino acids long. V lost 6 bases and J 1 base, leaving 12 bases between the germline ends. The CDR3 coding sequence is TGTGCCAGCAGAGGACAAATTATGAACACCGGGGAGCTGTTTTTT. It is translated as CASRGQIMNTGELFF.

CDR3 nucleotides: TGCGCCAGCAGTCTTACAAGCAGGGGAAACACTGAAGCTTTCTTT. The encoded protein is CASSLTSRGNTEAFF. The chain couples TRBV4-1 to TRBJ1-1; weak D call: TRBD1 (6 bases). The germline gives CDR1 MGHRA, CDR2 YSYEKL. V lost 6 bases and J 2 bases, leaving 16 bases between the germline ends. CDR3 length equals 15 residues.

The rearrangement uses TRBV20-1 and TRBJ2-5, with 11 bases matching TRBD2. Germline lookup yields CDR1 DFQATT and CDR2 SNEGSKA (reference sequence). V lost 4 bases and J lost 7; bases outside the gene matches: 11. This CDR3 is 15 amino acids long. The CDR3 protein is CSAMKASGRSATQYF. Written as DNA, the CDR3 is TGCAGTGCTATGAAGGCTAGCGGGAGGTCGGCGACCCAGTACTTC.

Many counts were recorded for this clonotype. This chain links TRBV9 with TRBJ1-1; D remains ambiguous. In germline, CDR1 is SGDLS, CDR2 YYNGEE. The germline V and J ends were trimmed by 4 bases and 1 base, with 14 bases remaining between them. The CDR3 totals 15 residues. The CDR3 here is CASSHRNAGNTEAFF. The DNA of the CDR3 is TGTGCCAGCAGCCACCGGAATGCAGGGAACACTGAAGCTTTCTTT.

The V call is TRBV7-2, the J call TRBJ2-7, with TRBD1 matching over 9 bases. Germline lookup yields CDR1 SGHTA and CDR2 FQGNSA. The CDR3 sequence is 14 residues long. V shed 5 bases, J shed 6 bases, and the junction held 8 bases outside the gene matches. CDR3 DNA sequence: TGTGCCAGCAGCGTGGACAGGGGCTGGCGCGAGCAGTACTTC. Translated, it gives CASSVDRGWREQYF.

The CDR3 DNA follows: TGCAGTGCTAGTGCGGGAGGGAATCAGCCCCAGCATTTT. It yields the protein CSASAGGNQPQHF. The chain recombines TRBV20-1 with TRBJ1-5; no firm D call. The length of the CDR3 is 13 residues. Trimming cost V 3 bases and J 4 bases, with 10 bases left between them. The germline gives CDR1 DFQATT, CDR2 SNEGSKA (reference sequence).

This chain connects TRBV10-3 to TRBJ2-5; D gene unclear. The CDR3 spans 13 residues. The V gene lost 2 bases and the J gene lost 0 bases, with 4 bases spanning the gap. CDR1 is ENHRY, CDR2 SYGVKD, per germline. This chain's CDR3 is CAISERYQETQYF. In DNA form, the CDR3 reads TGTGCCATCAGTGAGCGCTACCAAGAGACCCAGTACTTC.

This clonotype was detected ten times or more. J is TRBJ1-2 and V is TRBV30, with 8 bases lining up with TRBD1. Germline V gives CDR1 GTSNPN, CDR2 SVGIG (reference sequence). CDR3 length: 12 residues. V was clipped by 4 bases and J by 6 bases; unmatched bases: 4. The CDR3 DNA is TGTGCCTGGACAGGGGGCGCAAATGGCTACACCTTC. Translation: CAWTGGANGYTF.

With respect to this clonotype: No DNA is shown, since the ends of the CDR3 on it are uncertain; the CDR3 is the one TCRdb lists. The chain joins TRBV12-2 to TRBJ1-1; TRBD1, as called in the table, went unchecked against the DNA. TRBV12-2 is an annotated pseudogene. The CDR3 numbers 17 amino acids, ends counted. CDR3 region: CASRAKNWGGGAEKAFF.

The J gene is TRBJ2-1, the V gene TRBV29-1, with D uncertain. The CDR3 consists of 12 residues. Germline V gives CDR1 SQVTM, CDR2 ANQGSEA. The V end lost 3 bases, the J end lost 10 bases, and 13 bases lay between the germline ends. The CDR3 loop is CSVDPVSGEQFF. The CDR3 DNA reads TGCAGCGTTGACCCGGTCTCTGGGGAGCAGTTCTTC.

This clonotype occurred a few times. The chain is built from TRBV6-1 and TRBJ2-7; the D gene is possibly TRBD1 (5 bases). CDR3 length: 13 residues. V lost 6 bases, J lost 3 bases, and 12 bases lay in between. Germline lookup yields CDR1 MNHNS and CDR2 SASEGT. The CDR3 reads CASSVRGFYEQYF. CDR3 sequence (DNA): TGTGCCAGCAGCGTAAGGGGATTCTACGAGCAGTACTTC.

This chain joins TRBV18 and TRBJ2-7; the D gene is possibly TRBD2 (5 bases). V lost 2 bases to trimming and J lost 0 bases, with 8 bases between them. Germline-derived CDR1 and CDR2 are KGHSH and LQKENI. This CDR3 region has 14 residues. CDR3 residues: CASSPTGSSYEQYF. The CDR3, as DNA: TGTGCCAGCTCACCAACGGGGAGCTCCTACGAGCAGTACTTC. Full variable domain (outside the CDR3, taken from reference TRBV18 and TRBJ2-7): NAGVMQNPRHLVRRRGQEARLRCSPMKGHSHVYWYRQLPEEGLKFMVYLQKENIIDESGMPKERFSAEFPKEGPSILRIQQVVRGDSAAYFCASSPTGSSYEQYFGPGTRLTVT.

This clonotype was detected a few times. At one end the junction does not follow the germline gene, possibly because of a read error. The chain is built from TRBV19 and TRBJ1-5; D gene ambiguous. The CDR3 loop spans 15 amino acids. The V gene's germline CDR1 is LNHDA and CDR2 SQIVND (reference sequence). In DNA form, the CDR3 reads TGTGCCAGTAGTATAGTTGGGAGTAGCGATCAGCCCCAGCATTTT. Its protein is CASSIVGSSDQPQHF.

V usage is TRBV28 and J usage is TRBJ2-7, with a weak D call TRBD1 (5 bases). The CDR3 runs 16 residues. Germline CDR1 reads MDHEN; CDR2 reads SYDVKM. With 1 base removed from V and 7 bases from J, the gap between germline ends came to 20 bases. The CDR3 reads CASSLFPGSRVSEQYF. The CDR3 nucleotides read TGTGCCAGCAGTTTATTTCCTGGTAGCAGGGTCAGTGAGCAGTACTTC. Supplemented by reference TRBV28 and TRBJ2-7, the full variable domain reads DVKVTQSSRYLVKRTGEKVFLECVQDMDHENMFWYRQDPGLGLRLIYFSYDVKMKEKGDIPEGYSVSREKKERFSLILESASTNQTSMYLCASSLFPGSRVSEQYFGPGTRLTVT.

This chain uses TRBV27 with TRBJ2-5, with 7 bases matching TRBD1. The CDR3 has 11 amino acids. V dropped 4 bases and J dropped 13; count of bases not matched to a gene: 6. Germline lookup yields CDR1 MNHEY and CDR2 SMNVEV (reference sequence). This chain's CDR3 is CASSSPGQTYF. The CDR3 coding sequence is TGTGCCAGCAGTTCCCCGGGACAGACGTACTTC.

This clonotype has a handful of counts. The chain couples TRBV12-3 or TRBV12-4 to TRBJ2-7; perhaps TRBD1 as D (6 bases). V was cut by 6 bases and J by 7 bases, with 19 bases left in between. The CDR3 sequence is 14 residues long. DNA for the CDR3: TGTGCCAGCAGCACGAGCACGGGACATCAAGAGCAGTACTTC. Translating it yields CASSTSTGHQEQYF.